This T cell receptor beta chain was obtained from a study of long-term antiretroviral therapy in people with HIV. Study observations and caveats: It was observed that HIV repertoires exhibited narrower CDR3 length ranges than controls. Once patients were on ART, diversity went higher but still fell short of transplant donor controls. Every time point showed a repertoire led by clones expanded before ART.

None of the participants with HIV were treated outside the United States. The CDR3 covers 12 residues. Germline V lookup: CDR1 SEHNR, CDR2 FQNEAQ (reference sequence). Deletions cut 1 base from V and 9 bases from J, with 4 bases between. This clone turned up a few times. Its matching antigen is unknown. The run of the v3.0 immunoSEQ assay was at survey level. Some clones are missing from TCRdb's copy, which holds only in-frame ones; the method was immunoSEQ multiplex PCR. This table has 30,000 to 35,000 clones, under 85% appearing once. This clonotype was obtained from a man aged 50 to 59 with HIV. Sequences were derived from unsorted PBMCs, sampled 3 years after starting antiretroviral therapy. The chain combines TRBV7-9 with TRBJ1-6; D not resolved. The CDR3 is CASSLEGSPLHF. The CDR3 bases are TGTGCCAGCAGCTTAGAGGGTTCACCCCTCCACTTT.